This entry lists 30 T cell receptor beta chains sequenced from one sample in a study of T-cell memory formation after mild COVID-19. From the 5' RACE reads, TCRdb called clonotypes with MiXCR, one entry per CDR3 protein. This sample has 150,000 to 200,000 distinct CDR3 sequences; around 21% occur once, and the top ten carry more than 20%. The sequencing input was PBMCs or a T cell subset sorted from them (not recorded which). These receptors all stem from an adult woman who had mild COVID-19 (a few samples of this study predate the infection). Cell type and time point are not known.

This clonotype was counted a few times. The rearrangement joins TRBV28 to TRBJ2-7; either TRBD1 or TRBD2 may fit D (7 bases each). V was shortened by 7 bases and J by 12 bases, with 16 bases between the two germline ends. The CDR3 has 11 amino acids. Germline-derived CDR1 and CDR2 are MDHEN and SYDVKM. CDR3 region: CASTQQGTMYF. In DNA form, the CDR3 reads TGTGCCAGCACCCAACAGGGGACTATGTACTTC.

This clonotype was observed a few times. The chain has TRBV4-1 and TRBJ2-1; D is tentatively TRBD1 or TRBD2 (5 bases each). Looked up from germline, CDR1 is MGHRA and CDR2 is YSYEKL. V shed 4 bases and J shed 0 bases, with 16 bases lying between them. The CDR3 runs to 17 residues. The CDR3 DNA reads as TGCGCCAGCAGCCCACGCCTGGGGGAAAGCTCCTACAATGAGCAGTTCTTC. Its translation is CASSPRLGESSYNEQFF.

The genes are TRBV7-9 and TRBJ1-4, with 10 nucleotides matching TRBD1. CDR3 length equals 15 residues. CDR1 is SEHNR and CDR2 is FQNEAQ in the germline V gene (reference sequence). Unmatched junction bases numbered 7, after V lost 5 bases and J lost 7 bases. The CDR3 nucleotides are TGTGCCAGCAGCCGACGACAGGGGGCGAGTGAAAAACTGTTTTTT. Translating it yields CASSRRQGASEKLFF. The full variable domain, with the rest looked up from reference TRBV7-9 and TRBJ1-4, is DTGVSQNPRHKITKRGQNVTFRCDPISEHNRLYWYRQTLGQGPEFLTYFQNEAQLEKSRLLSDRFSAERPKGSFSTLEIQRTEQGDSAMYLCASSRRQGASEKLFFGSGTQLSVL.

The chain is built from TRBV12-3 or TRBV12-4 and TRBJ1-2; D ambiguous. V was cut by 3 bases and J by 3 bases, with 5 bases left in between. CDR3 size: 12 residues. The CDR3 sequence is CASSFTHYGYTF. The CDR3 DNA sequence: TGTGCCAGCAGTTTCACCCACTATGGCTACACCTTC.

The chain employs TRBV14 and TRBJ1-2; 10 bases match TRBD1. The J segment lost 1 base and the V segment lost 4 bases, leaving 0 bases of the junction unmatched. CDR3 length equals 14 residues. Germline V gene sequence: CDR1 SGHDN, CDR2 FVKESK. CDR3 in DNA: TGTGCCAGCAGCCGGGACAGGGGTAACTATGGCTACACCTTC. Translated, it gives CASSRDRGNYGYTF.

J is TRBJ2-6 and V is TRBV13, with 8 bases fitting TRBD1. This CDR3 spans 17 amino acids. Germline V gives CDR1 PRHDT, CDR2 FYEKMQ (reference sequence). After removal of 5 bases from V and 0 bases from J, the junction contained 6 bases not matched to a gene. The CDR3, as DNA: TGTGCCAGCAGCGTCGGACAGGGCCTCTCTGGGGCCAACGTCCTGACTTTC. Translated, it gives CASSVGQGLSGANVLTF. Full variable domain (outside the CDR3, taken from reference TRBV13 and TRBJ2-6): AAGVIQSPRHLIKEKRETATLKCYPIPRHDTVYWYQQGPGQDPQFLISFYEKMQSDKGSIPDRFSAQQFSDYHSELNMSSLELGDSALYFCASSVGQGLSGANVLTFGAGSRLTVL.

This chain uses TRBV12-3 or TRBV12-4 with TRBJ2-5, with D possibly TRBD2 on 6 matching bases. V lost 3 bases and J lost 4, with 18 bases in between. The CDR3 is 16 amino acids. CDR3 in amino acids: CASSFQEGLMVETQYF. The CDR3 DNA sequence: TGTGCCAGCAGTTTCCAGGAGGGACTTATGGTAGAGACCCAGTACTTC.

This clonotype was recorded only once. V and J are TRBV7-9 and TRBJ2-6; D is perhaps TRBD1 (5 bases). V lost 2 bases and J 0 bases, leaving 8 bases between the germline ends. The CDR3 has 16 amino acids. Germline V gene data show CDR1 as SEHNR and CDR2 as FQNEAQ (reference sequence). The CDR3: CASSLNTGSGANVLTF. The CDR3 DNA follows: TGTGCCAGCAGCTTAAACACAGGCTCTGGGGCCAACGTCCTGACTTTC.

V and J are TRBV2 and TRBJ1-2; 7 nucleotides align to TRBD1. The CDR3 totals 13 residues. Germline CDR1 is SNHLY and CDR2 is FYNNEI. The ends lost 7 bases at V and 13 bases at J; junction bases unmatched: 15. The CDR3, as DNA: TGTGCCAGCACCAAAATGGGGACAGTCTTAAGCACCTTC. This sequence encodes CASTKMGTVLSTF.

The chain recombines TRBV13 with TRBJ1-2; 7 bases line up with TRBD1. V lost 5 bases and J lost 2; bases outside the gene matches: 2. The CDR3 sequence is 13 residues long. The germline V gene has CDR1 PRHDT and CDR2 FYEKMQ (reference sequence). CDR3 coding DNA: TGTGCCAGCAGCGCGGGACAGAACTATGGCTACACCTTC. Amino acids: CASSAGQNYGYTF.

This clonotype was counted between two and nine times. The CDR3 region is CASSDASSGGVADTQYF. Written as DNA, the CDR3 is TGCGCCAGCAGCGACGCTTCTAGCGGGGGGGTAGCAGATACGCAGTATTTT. V usage is TRBV5-1 and J usage is TRBJ2-3, with TRBD2 matching over 12 bases. Germline CDR1 is SGHRS and CDR2 is YFSETQ. Trimming took 4 bases from V and 4 from J; bases not matched to a gene: 10. This CDR3 is 17 amino acids long.

The chain has TRBV9 and TRBJ1-4; possible D gene TRBD1, 5 bases. Germline CDR1 is SGDLS and CDR2 is YYNGEE. The CDR3 runs 13 residues. Trimming left V 4 bases short and J 8 bases short, with 12 bases between. The CDR3 reads CASSNGGDEKLFF. DNA for the CDR3: TGTGCCAGCAGCAACGGGGGGGACGAAAAACTGTTTTTT.

This clonotype occurred a few times. As DNA, the CDR3 is TGCGCCAGCAGCCAAGAGGGAGGGGTGTCCACCTACAATGAGCAGTTCTTC. As protein: CASSQEGGVSTYNEQFF. The chain carries TRBV4-1 and TRBJ2-1, with 7 positions matching TRBD2. J gave up 2 bases and V 0 bases, and 7 bases lay outside the gene matches. Germline CDR1 MGHRA, CDR2 YSYEKL. CDR3 length: 17 amino acids.

This sequence joins TRBV20-1 and TRBJ1-6, with D tentatively TRBD1 (6 bases). V lost 0 bases, J lost 0 bases, and 9 bases lay in between. The CDR3 extends over 16 amino acids. CDR1 is DFQATT, CDR2 SNEGSKA, per germline (reference sequence). The CDR3 spells CSARDRTASYNSPLHF. The CDR3, as DNA: TGCAGTGCTAGAGATCGGACAGCCTCCTATAATTCACCCCTCCACTTT.

This clonotype was detected only a few times. CDR3 in amino acids: CASSPDSNYGYTF. The CDR3 bases are TGTGCCAGCTCACCGGACTCCAACTATGGCTACACCTTC. The chain links TRBV18 to TRBJ1-2; D gene uncertain. The length of the CDR3 is 13 residues. V shed 3 bases and J shed 2 bases, with 7 bases lying between them. CDR1 is KGHSH and CDR2 is LQKENI in the germline V gene.

The J gene is TRBJ2-3, the V gene TRBV7-8; TRBD2 agrees at 13 bases. The ends lost 5 bases at V and 6 bases at J; junction bases unmatched: 14. CDR3 length equals 18 residues. Germline V CDR1 and CDR2: SGHVS, FQNEAQ. CDR3 coding DNA: TGTGCCAGCAGCCGACCCCGGGGAACTAGCGGGGGGGTTGATACGCAGTATTTT. It translates to CASSRPRGTSGGVDTQYF.

The J gene is TRBJ2-1, the V gene TRBV9; 9 positions match TRBD2. The CDR3 contains 15 residues. Trimming took 0 bases from V and 5 from J; bases not matched to a gene: 3. Per the germline V gene, CDR1 is SGDLS and CDR2 is YYNGEE. For the CDR3, the DNA is TGTGCCAGCAGCGTAGCTAGCGGGATAAACAATGAGCAGTTCTTC. Residues: CASSVASGINNEQFF.

A few counts support this clonotype. This chain connects TRBV10-2 to TRBJ2-7; 7 positions match TRBD1. Germline V gene lookup returns CDR1 WSHSY and CDR2 SAAADI. After removal of 9 bases from V and 0 bases from J, the junction contained 5 bases not matched to a gene. The CDR3 runs 13 residues. Here the CDR3 reads CASRQGSSYEQYF. In DNA form, the CDR3 reads TGCGCCAGTAGACAGGGAAGCTCCTACGAGCAGTACTTC.

The V gene is TRBV19, the J gene TRBJ2-7; TRBD2 matches 7 bases. This CDR3 contains 14 residues. CDR1 and CDR2 (germline): LNHDA, SQIVND (reference sequence). The V and J ends lost 3 bases and 3 bases, in that order; junction bases with no gene match: 5. CDR3 nucleotide sequence: TGTGCCAGTAGTATGGCTAGCGGATTCTACGAGCAGTACTTC. Its translation: CASSMASGFYEQYF.

The chain is built from TRBV6-2 or TRBV6-3 and TRBJ2-5, with D perhaps TRBD2 (5 bases). The V gene's germline CDR1 is MNHEY and CDR2 SVGEGT. V was pared by 4 bases and J by 2 bases, with 17 bases between. The CDR3 runs 16 residues. CDR3 coding DNA: TGTGCCAGCAGTTCTAGCACCTCAAGTTGGCAAGAGACCCAGTACTTC. It encodes CASSSSTSSWQETQYF.

The V gene is TRBV5-6, the J gene TRBJ2-7; TRBD2 agrees at 10 bases. Germline V gene sequence: CDR1 SGHDT, CDR2 YYEEEE. This CDR3 region has 15 residues. Trimming took 0 bases from V and 7 from J; bases not matched to a gene: 7. The CDR3, as DNA: TGTGCCAGCAGCTTGGTACTAGCGGGACGGGGAGAGCAGTACTTC. Amino acids: CASSLVLAGRGEQYF.

This chain joins TRBV9 and TRBJ2-3, with 11 bases aligning to TRBD2. V gave up 0 bases and J gave up 4 bases; unmatched junction bases: 7. The CDR3 length is 17 residues. In germline, CDR1 is SGDLS, CDR2 YYNGEE. In DNA form, the CDR3 reads TGTGCCAGCAGCGTAGAGGGGGCACTAGCGGGGGCAGATACGCAGTATTTT. Its translation is CASSVEGALAGADTQYF.

This clonotype was counted between two and nine times. CDR3 sequence: CASSVGRGGTGELFF. In nucleotides, the CDR3 is TGTGCCAGCAGCGTGGGTCGTGGCGGGACCGGGGAGCTGTTTTTT. J is TRBJ2-2 and V is TRBV9, with a weak D call TRBD2 (5 bases). There are 15 residues in the CDR3. Germline values: CDR1 SGDLS, CDR2 YYNGEE. V was clipped by 2 bases and J by 5 bases, with 13 bases between them.

A few counts support this clonotype. The chain combines TRBV5-1 with TRBJ1-1; 10 bases fit TRBD1. J was trimmed by 1 base and V by 3 bases; bases with no gene match: 3. The germline V gene encodes CDR1 SGHRS and CDR2 YFSETQ. The CDR3 is 15 residues long. CDR3 region: CASSSDRGPNTEAFF. CDR3 in DNA: TGCGCCAGCAGCTCAGACAGGGGGCCGAACACTGAAGCTTTCTTT.

The chain has TRBV9 and TRBJ1-1; 9 nucleotides agree with TRBD1. The germline V gene has CDR1 SGDLS and CDR2 YYNGEE. The CDR3 is 14 residues long. Germline trimming cut 0 bases from V and 4 bases from J; bases unmatched to any gene: 1. CDR3 residues: CASSVGTGATEAFF. The CDR3 DNA reads as TGTGCCAGCAGCGTAGGGACAGGGGCCACTGAAGCTTTCTTT.

This clonotype was found a few times. The chain is built from TRBV6-2 or TRBV6-3 and TRBJ2-7; TRBD1 agrees at 9 bases. Germline CDR1 reads MNHEY; CDR2 reads SVGEGT. The V and J ends lost 4 bases and 3 bases, in that order; junction bases with no gene match: 7. The CDR3 is 15 residues long. The CDR3 sequence is CASSSLQGAFYEQYF. The CDR3 region has the DNA TGTGCCAGCAGTTCATTACAGGGGGCTTTCTACGAGCAGTACTTC.

The chain uses TRBV27 and TRBJ1-1, with 7 bases identical to TRBD1. The germline CDR1 and CDR2 sequences are MNHEY and SMNVEV (reference sequence). V lost 11 bases, J lost 0 bases, and 9 bases stayed unmatched. This CDR3 comprises 14 residues. The CDR3 nucleotides read TGTGCCGTGAGGGACAGCTCTATGAACACTGAAGCTTTCTTT. This codes for CAVRDSSMNTEAFF.

J is TRBJ1-6 and V is TRBV5-6; TRBD1 might be the D (6 bases). This CDR3 is 13 amino acids long. V was shortened by 4 bases and J by 8 bases, with 10 bases between the two germline ends. Germline loops: CDR1 SGHDT, CDR2 YYEEEE. CDR3 sequence reads: CASSEGTHSPLHF. Here the CDR3 DNA reads TGTGCCAGCAGCGAAGGGACACATTCACCCCTCCACTTT. The full variable domain, with the rest looked up from reference TRBV5-6 and TRBJ1-6, is DAGVTQSPTHLIKTRGQQVTLRCSPKSGHDTVSWYQQALGQGPQFIFQYYEEEERQRGNFPDRFSGHQFPNYSSELNVNALLLGDSALYLCASSEGTHSPLHFGNGTRLTVT.

This clonotype was recorded a few times. The V call is TRBV29-1, the J call TRBJ2-7; 10 positions match TRBD1. Trimming removed 4 bases from V and 0 bases from J; junction bases left unmatched: 6. The CDR3 is 15 amino acids. The germline V gene encodes CDR1 SQVTM and CDR2 ANQGSEA. The CDR3 coding sequence is TGCAGCGTTGTACTAAGGACAGGGGGCTCCTACGAGCAGTACTTC. Its translation is CSVVLRTGGSYEQYF.

This clonotype showed up many times. The chain is built from TRBV29-1 and TRBJ2-1, with TRBD2 matching over 7 bases. The J segment lost 2 bases and the V segment lost 1 base, leaving 2 bases of the junction unmatched. Germline values: CDR1 SQVTM, CDR2 ANQGSEA. This CDR3 contains 14 residues. CDR3 nucleotides: TGCAGCGTTGAAGCGAGCGGGACCTACAATGAGCAGTTCTTC. This codes for CSVEASGTYNEQFF.